A single sample is the source of the 31 T cell receptor beta chains below, sequenced in a study of vaccination effects on CD4 cells after COVID-19. Antigen-specific CD4+ T cells were expanded (with viral peptide pools) by the ViraFEST assay ahead of sequencing. Culture proceeded for nine to eleven days, and CD4+ T cells were then isolated. Participants received two doses of either the BNT162b2 or mRNA-1273 vaccine. TCRdb keeps only in-frame clones here, not all; method: immunoSEQ multiplex PCR. Among tens of thousands of clones listed, just under 80% were seen once. The antigens these receptors bind are not known. The specimen comprised CD4+ T cells from PBMCs cultured with HCoV-OC43 spike peptides, sampled after COVID-19 vaccination. Subset indicated: HCoV-OC43 spike overlapping peptide pool stimulation. The receptors here all came from a human donor who received a COVID-19 vaccine.

The chain has TRBV6-4 and TRBJ2-2; TRBD1 matches 7 bases. Germline trimming cut 2 bases from V and 8 bases from J; bases unmatched to any gene: 5. Germline CDR1 MRHNA, CDR2 SNTAGT. This CDR3 comprises 14 residues. This chain's CDR3 is CASSDRGQGGELFF. The CDR3 nucleotides are TGTGCCAGCAGTGACAGGGGGCAAGGAGGGGAGCTGTTTTTT.

This clone showed up just a few times. V is TRBV4-2 and J is TRBJ2-2; D unresolved. The germline V and J ends were trimmed by 3 bases and 5 bases, with 19 bases remaining between them. Per germline, CDR1 LGHNA and CDR2 YNFKEQ. The CDR3 has 17 amino acids. The CDR3 sequence: CASSHLTEVLGTGELFF. Here the CDR3 DNA reads TGTGCCAGCAGCCACCTAACGGAAGTACTTGGGACCGGGGAGCTGTTTTTT.

This sequence joins TRBV4-1 and TRBJ1-5; 7 bases line up with TRBD1. Germline values: CDR1 MGHRA, CDR2 YSYEKL. There are 16 residues in the CDR3. The junction had 9 bases not matched to a gene; V was cut back by 4 bases and J by 3 bases. CDR3 sequence reads: CASSRTFGTDNQPQHF. The CDR3 DNA follows: TGCGCCAGCAGCCGAACCTTCGGGACAGACAATCAGCCCCAGCATTTT.

The chain uses TRBV4-3 and TRBJ1-2; D is ambiguous. Trimming shortened V by 0 bases and J by 2 bases, and 7 bases separated the two germline ends. Germline V gene lookup returns CDR1 LGHNA and CDR2 YSLEER. The CDR3 has 14 residues. The CDR3 reads CASSQEGLNYGYTF. CDR3 nucleotide sequence: TGCGCCAGCAGCCAAGAAGGCCTCAACTATGGCTACACCTTC.

This chain connects TRBV19 to TRBJ2-2; the D is unclear. The CDR3 totals 13 residues. The V gene's germline CDR1 is LNHDA and CDR2 SQIVND (reference sequence). Trimming removed 7 bases at V and 1 base at J, with 7 bases between. The DNA for the CDR3 is TGTGCCAGTAACAGATTGAACACCGGGGAGCTGTTTTTT. Its protein product is CASNRLNTGELFF.

The chain employs TRBV19 and TRBJ2-3; D is unresolved. The V gene lost 0 bases and the J gene lost 10 bases, with 17 bases spanning the gap. The length of the CDR3 is 15 residues. CDR1 and CDR2 from the germline V gene are LNHDA and SQIVND (reference sequence). CDR3 DNA: TGTGCCAGTAGTATAGATCCTCAGGTTATAAGGCCGCAGTATTTT. Its translation: CASSIDPQVIRPQYF.

Here the CDR3 reads CASSLVGGYEQYV. The DNA for the CDR3 is TGCGCCAGCAGCTTGGTCGGGGGCTACGAGCAGTACGTC. The chain joins TRBV5-1 to TRBJ2-7; D may be TRBD2 (6 bases). V was trimmed by 0 bases and J by 3 bases, leaving 7 bases between them. Germline assignment: CDR1 SGHRS and CDR2 YFSETQ. The length of the CDR3 is 13 residues.

The chain recombines TRBV7-9 with TRBJ2-7; D may be TRBD1 or TRBD2 (5 bases each). CDR1 SEHNR and CDR2 FQNEAQ come from the germline V gene (reference sequence). CDR3 length: 14 amino acids. The CDR3 DNA is TGTGCCAGCAGCCTAGCCCCAGGGACCTACGAGCAGTACGTC. It translates to CASSLAPGTYEQYV.

The chain combines TRBV7-9 with TRBJ1-4; no clear D gene. Trimming stripped 5 bases from V and 0 bases from J, with 10 bases between. The CDR3 totals 15 residues. Germline V gene sequence: CDR1 SEHNR, CDR2 FQNEAQ (reference sequence). For the CDR3, the DNA is TGTGCCAGCAGCCGATACGGGTCAACTAATGAAAAACTGTTTTTT. It translates to CASSRYGSTNEKLFF.

The CDR3 nucleotides read TGTGCCACCATGGCAGCCACTGGAAACACCATATATTTT. Translated, it gives CATMAATGNTIYF. The chain employs TRBV24-1 and TRBJ1-3; D remains ambiguous. Germline V gene lookup returns CDR1 KGHDR and CDR2 SFDVKD. The CDR3 length is 13 residues. The V end lost 8 bases, the J end lost 2 bases, and 9 bases lay between the germline ends.

The V gene is TRBV3-1 (or the pseudogene TRBV3-2), the J gene TRBJ1-2; no firm D call. CDR1 is LGHDT, CDR2 YNNKEL, per germline (reference sequence). The CDR3 consists of 13 residues. The V end lost 1 base, the J end lost 7 bases, and 10 bases lay between the germline ends. CDR3 nucleotides: TGTGCCAGCAGCCAAGTAGGGTTGGTTGGCTACACCTTC. Its protein product is CASSQVGLVGYTF.

This clone came up a few times. The V and J genes are TRBV5-1 and TRBJ1-2, with D possibly TRBD1 on 6 matching bases. The CDR3 sequence is 15 residues long. With 3 bases removed from V and 7 bases from J, the gap between germline ends came to 19 bases. Per the germline V gene, CDR1 is SGHRS and CDR2 is YFSETQ. CDR3 bases: TGCGCCAGCAGCTCGCCACAGGGACCTTCGCTTGGCTACACCTTC. It yields the protein CASSSPQGPSLGYTF.

The chain uses TRBV10-1 and TRBJ2-3, with 7 bases matching TRBD2. J was trimmed by 3 bases and V by 2 bases; bases with no gene match: 8. This CDR3 has 16 amino acids. Germline V gives CDR1 WNHNN, CDR2 SYGVQD (reference sequence). The CDR3 nucleotides read TGCGCCAGCAGTGAGGATACGGGGGGAACTACAGATACGCAGTATTTT. Protein sequence: CASSEDTGGTTDTQYF.

This clone has only a few counts. V is TRBV2 and J is TRBJ1-4; D perhaps matches TRBD1 (5 bases). This CDR3 contains 16 residues. The germline gives CDR1 SNHLY, CDR2 FYNNEI. Deletions cut 4 bases from V and 5 bases from J, with 17 bases between. CDR3: CASSVGTVRSNEKLFF. CDR3 sequence (DNA): TGTGCCAGCAGTGTGGGGACTGTCAGATCCAATGAAAAACTGTTTTTT.

The V and J genes are TRBV2 and TRBJ2-4; D remains unclear. Germline values: CDR1 SNHLY, CDR2 FYNNEI. This CDR3 comprises 12 residues. Trimming shortened V by 3 bases and J by 6 bases, and 6 bases separated the two germline ends. The CDR3 loop reads CASSEGGNIQYF. CDR3 sequence (DNA): TGTGCCAGCAGTGAGGGCGGAAACATTCAGTACTTC.

The chain links TRBV29-1 to TRBJ1-1; D may be TRBD1 (5 bases). Germline V lookup: CDR1 SQVTM, CDR2 ANQGSEA. This CDR3 has 12 residues. V shed 4 bases and J shed 5 bases, with 11 bases lying between them. The CDR3 DNA sequence: TGCAGCGTTGGACAGCAGTATACTGAAGCTTTCTTT. This translates into CSVGQQYTEAFF.

This chain links TRBV5-8 with TRBJ1-6; D is possibly TRBD1 (5 bases). The V gene lost 6 bases and the J gene lost 9 bases, with 16 bases spanning the gap. The CDR3 sequence is 14 residues long. Germline-derived CDR1 and CDR2 are SGHTS and YDEGEE. CDR3: CASTLTVGGSPLHF. In nucleotides, the CDR3 is TGTGCCAGCACTTTGACAGTGGGAGGTTCACCCCTCCACTTT. Supplemented by reference TRBV5-8 and TRBJ1-6, the full variable domain reads EAGVTQSPTHLIKTRGQQATLRCSPISGHTSVYWYQQALGLGLQFLLWYDEGEERNRGNFPPRFSGRQFPNYSSELNVNALELEDSALYLCASTLTVGGSPLHFGNGTRLTVT.

The chain joins TRBV15 to TRBJ2-3; 11 bases line up with TRBD2. Germline values: CDR1 LNHNV, CDR2 YYDKDF (reference sequence). V shed 5 bases and J 0 bases; nucleotides not matched to a gene: 10. The CDR3 consists of 18 residues. This CDR3 is CATSRRLAGGPSTDTQYF. In DNA, the CDR3 is TGTGCCACCAGCCGCCGCCTAGCGGGGGGCCCTAGCACAGATACGCAGTATTTT. Variable domain in full (rest from reference TRBV15 and TRBJ2-3): DAMVIQNPRYQVTQFGKPVTLSCSQTLNHNVMYWYQQKSSQAPKLLFHYYDKDFNNEADTPDNFQSRRPNTSFCFLDIRSPGLGDTAMYLCATSRRLAGGPSTDTQYFGPGTRLTVL.

The chain employs TRBV7-7 and TRBJ2-2; D unclear. Germline lookup yields CDR1 SSHAT and CDR2 FNYEAQ (reference sequence). The CDR3 extends over 13 amino acids. Trimming took off 1 base at V and 6 bases at J, with 6 bases between the two ends. The CDR3 bases are TGTGCCAGCAGCTTAGTAGGGTCCGGGGAGCTGTTTTTT. The encoded protein is CASSLVGSGELFF.

V is TRBV5-5 and J is TRBJ1-4; D remains unclear. The CDR3 sequence is 14 residues long. The V end lost 1 base, the J end lost 5 bases, and 9 bases lay between the germline ends. From germline, CDR1 is SGHKS and CDR2 YYEKEE (reference sequence). CDR3: CASSLTVINEKLFF. CDR3 DNA sequence: TGTGCCAGCAGCTTGACTGTAATAAATGAAAAACTGTTTTTT.

The chain joins TRBV27 to TRBJ2-5; 9 positions match TRBD1. CDR1 is MNHEY, CDR2 SMNVEV, per germline (reference sequence). The V gene end was trimmed by 3 bases and the J gene end by 9 bases; junction bases not matched to a gene: 8. The CDR3 runs 14 residues. CDR3 region: CASSLTGGRGPQYF. CDR3 coding DNA: TGTGCCAGCAGTTTGACAGGGGGTCGTGGTCCCCAGTACTTC.

V gene TRBV6-6 combines with J gene TRBJ2-7; 7 positions match TRBD2. The CDR3 has 14 residues. The V gene's germline CDR1 is MNHNY and CDR2 SVGAGI (reference sequence). After removal of 6 bases from V and 3 bases from J, the junction contained 8 bases not matched to a gene. The CDR3 nucleotides are TGTGCCAGCAGACCCGGGGGAGGGCACTACGAGCAGTACGTC. This gives the protein CASRPGGGHYEQYV.

This rearrangement joins TRBV14 to TRBJ1-2, with D perhaps matching TRBD1 (6 bases). The V and J ends lost 6 bases and 4 bases respectively, with 12 bases between them. Germline lookup yields CDR1 SGHDN and CDR2 FVKESK. CDR3 length equals 13 residues. The CDR3 DNA reads TGTGCCAGCAGTAGGGGGACCACCTATGGCTACACCTTC. Translating gives CASSRGTTYGYTF.

The rearrangement links TRBV6-5 to TRBJ1-1; D remains unclear. Trimming shortened V by 5 bases and J by 3 bases, and 10 bases separated the two germline ends. The CDR3 extends over 13 amino acids. Germline V gene data show CDR1 as MNHEY and CDR2 as SVGAGI. The CDR3 DNA reads TGTGCCAGCAGTATGATAATGGACACTGAAGCTTTCTTT. This translates into CASSMIMDTEAFF.

The chain joins TRBV9 to TRBJ2-1; possibly TRBD1 for D (5 bases). This CDR3 contains 13 residues. The V end lost 0 bases, the J end lost 5 bases, and 6 bases lay between the germline ends. Germline V CDR1 and CDR2: SGDLS, YYNGEE. CDR3 residues: CASSVVQDNEQFF. CDR3 coding DNA: TGTGCCAGCAGCGTAGTACAGGACAATGAGCAGTTCTTC.

The gene calls are TRBV7-2 and TRBJ1-2; possible D gene TRBD1, 6 bases. V lost 1 base to trimming and J lost 6 bases, with 21 bases between them. Germline-derived CDR1 and CDR2 are SGHTA and FQGNSA. This CDR3 is 17 amino acids long. The DNA for the CDR3 is TGTGCCAGCAGCTTAGTCCCTCAGGGGACCTTAGAAAATGGCTACACCTTC. It encodes CASSLVPQGTLENGYTF.

The J gene is TRBJ1-3, the V gene TRBV9; D remains unclear. The germline V and J ends were trimmed by 0 bases and 4 bases, with 5 bases remaining between them. The germline gives CDR1 SGDLS, CDR2 YYNGEE. The CDR3 loop spans 13 amino acids. The CDR3 DNA reads TGTGCCAGCAGCGTAGATTTAGGAAACACCATATATTTT. As protein: CASSVDLGNTIYF.

This chain connects TRBV10-3 to TRBJ2-7; 8 bases are shared with TRBD1. CDR3 length equals 12 residues. The germline V gene has CDR1 ENHRY and CDR2 SYGVKD. The trim removed 8 bases at V and 2 bases at J, leaving 2 bases unmatched. Here the CDR3 DNA reads TGTGCCATCGGGGACAGGACCTACGAGCAGTACGTC. This codes for CAIGDRTYEQYV.

This CDR3 is CASSFSTDTQYF. The DNA for the CDR3 is TGTGCCAGCAGTTTTAGCACAGATACGCAGTATTTT. This rearrangement joins TRBV12-3 or TRBV12-4 to TRBJ2-3, with D uncertain. There are 12 residues in the CDR3. Trimming took 3 bases from V and 0 from J, leaving 1 base between them.

V usage is TRBV29-1 and J usage is TRBJ2-1, with 9 bases lining up with TRBD2. The V and J ends lost 5 bases and 0 bases, in that order; junction bases with no gene match: 2. The CDR3 has 14 amino acids. From germline, CDR1 is SQVTM and CDR2 ANQGSEA. CDR3 protein: CSVLSGGSYNEQFF. CDR3 coding DNA: TGCAGCGTTCTTAGCGGGGGCTCCTACAATGAGCAGTTCTTC.

The V call is TRBV18, the J call TRBJ2-1, with no clear D. Trimming removed 2 bases at V and 0 bases at J, with 2 bases between. Germline assignment: CDR1 KGHSH and CDR2 LQKENI. The CDR3 sequence is 13 residues long. The CDR3 loop reads CASSPGSYNEQFF. DNA of the CDR3: TGTGCCAGCTCACCAGGCTCCTACAATGAGCAGTTCTTC.